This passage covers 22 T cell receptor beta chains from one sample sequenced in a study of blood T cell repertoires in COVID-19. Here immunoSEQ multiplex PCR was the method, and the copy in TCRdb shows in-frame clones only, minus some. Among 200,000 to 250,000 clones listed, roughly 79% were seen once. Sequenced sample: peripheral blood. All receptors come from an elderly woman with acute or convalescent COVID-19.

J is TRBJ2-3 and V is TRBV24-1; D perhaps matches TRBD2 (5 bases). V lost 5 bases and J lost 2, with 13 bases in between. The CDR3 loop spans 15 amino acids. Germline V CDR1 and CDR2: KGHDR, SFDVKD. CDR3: CATSAGRGYTDTQYF. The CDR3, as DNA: TGTGCCACCAGTGCGGGCCGGGGATACACAGATACGCAGTATTTT.

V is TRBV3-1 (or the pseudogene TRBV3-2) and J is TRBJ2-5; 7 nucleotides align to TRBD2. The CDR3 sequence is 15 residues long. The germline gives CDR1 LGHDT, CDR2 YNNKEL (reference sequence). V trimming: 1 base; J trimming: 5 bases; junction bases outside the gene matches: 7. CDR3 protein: CASSQAAGVRETQYF. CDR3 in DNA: TGTGCCAGCAGCCAAGCGGCGGGAGTTAGGGAGACCCAGTACTTC.

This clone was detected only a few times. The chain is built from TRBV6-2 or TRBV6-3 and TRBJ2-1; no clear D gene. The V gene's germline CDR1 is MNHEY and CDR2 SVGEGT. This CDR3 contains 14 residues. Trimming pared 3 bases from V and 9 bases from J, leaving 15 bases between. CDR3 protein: CASSYRSRYGEQFF. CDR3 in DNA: TGTGCCAGCAGTTATCGATCTCGGTATGGTGAGCAGTTCTTC.

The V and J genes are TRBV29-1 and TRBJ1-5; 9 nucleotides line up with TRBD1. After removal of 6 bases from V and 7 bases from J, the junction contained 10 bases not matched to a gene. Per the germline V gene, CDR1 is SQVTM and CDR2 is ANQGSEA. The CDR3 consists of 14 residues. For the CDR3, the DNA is TGCAGCGTAGCCACAGGGGGCTCTGAACAGCCCCAGCATTTT. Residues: CSVATGGSEQPQHF.

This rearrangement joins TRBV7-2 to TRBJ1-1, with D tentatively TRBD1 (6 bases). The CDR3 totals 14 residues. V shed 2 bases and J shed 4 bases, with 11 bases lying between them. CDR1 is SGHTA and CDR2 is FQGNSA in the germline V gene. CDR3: CASSLKAGVTEAFF. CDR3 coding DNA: TGTGCCAGCAGCTTAAAGGCAGGGGTCACTGAAGCTTTCTTT.

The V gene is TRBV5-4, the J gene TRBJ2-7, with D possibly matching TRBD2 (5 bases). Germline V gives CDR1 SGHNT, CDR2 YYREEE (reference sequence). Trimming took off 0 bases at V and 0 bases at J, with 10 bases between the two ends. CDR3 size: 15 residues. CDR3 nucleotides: TGTGCCAGCAGCTTGGGGGGTCGGGACTCCTACGAGCAGTACTTC. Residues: CASSLGGRDSYEQYF.

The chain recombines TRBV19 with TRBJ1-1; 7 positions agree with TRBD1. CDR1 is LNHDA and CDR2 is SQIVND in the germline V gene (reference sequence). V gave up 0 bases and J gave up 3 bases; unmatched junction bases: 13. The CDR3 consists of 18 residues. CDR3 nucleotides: TGTGCCAGTAGTATAGAGTACAGGGGAGGTCTTACGCACACTGAAGCTTTCTTT. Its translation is CASSIEYRGGLTHTEAFF.

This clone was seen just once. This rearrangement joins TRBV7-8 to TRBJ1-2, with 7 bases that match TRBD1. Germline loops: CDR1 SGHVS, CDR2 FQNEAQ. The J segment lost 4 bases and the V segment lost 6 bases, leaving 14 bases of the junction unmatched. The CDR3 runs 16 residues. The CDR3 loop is CASSSLRTGAPYGYTF. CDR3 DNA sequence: TGTGCCAGCAGTTCCCTTCGAACAGGGGCGCCCTATGGCTACACCTTC.

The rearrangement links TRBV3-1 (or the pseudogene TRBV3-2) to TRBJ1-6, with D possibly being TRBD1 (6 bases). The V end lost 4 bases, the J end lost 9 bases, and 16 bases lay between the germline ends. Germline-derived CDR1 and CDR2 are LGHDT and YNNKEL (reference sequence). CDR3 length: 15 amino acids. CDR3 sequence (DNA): TGTGCCAGCAGCCCCGAACAGGGTACCAGTTCACCCCTCCACTTT. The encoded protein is CASSPEQGTSSPLHF.

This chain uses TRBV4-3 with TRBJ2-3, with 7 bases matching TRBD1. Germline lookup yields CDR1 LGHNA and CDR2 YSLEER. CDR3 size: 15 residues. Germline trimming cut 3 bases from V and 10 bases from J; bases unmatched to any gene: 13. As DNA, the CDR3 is TGCGCCAGCAGCCAGTCTTTAGGGGGCCGAGGTCCGCAGTATTTT. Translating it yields CASSQSLGGRGPQYF.

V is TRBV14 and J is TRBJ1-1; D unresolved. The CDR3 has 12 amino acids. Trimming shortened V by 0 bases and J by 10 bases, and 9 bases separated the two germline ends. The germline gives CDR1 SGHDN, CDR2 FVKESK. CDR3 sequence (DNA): TGTGCCAGCAGCCAAGAAACAGTGCGAGCTTTCTTT. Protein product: CASSQETVRAFF.

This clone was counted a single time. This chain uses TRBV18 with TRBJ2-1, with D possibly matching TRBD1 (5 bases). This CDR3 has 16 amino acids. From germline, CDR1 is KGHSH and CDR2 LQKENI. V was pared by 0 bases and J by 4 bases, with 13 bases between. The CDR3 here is CASSPPRRGTYNEQFF. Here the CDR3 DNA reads TGTGCCAGCTCACCACCTCGTAGGGGAACGTACAATGAGCAGTTCTTC.

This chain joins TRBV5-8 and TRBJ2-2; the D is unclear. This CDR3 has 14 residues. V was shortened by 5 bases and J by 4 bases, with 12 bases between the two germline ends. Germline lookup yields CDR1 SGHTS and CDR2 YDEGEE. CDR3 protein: CASRSYVVTGELFF. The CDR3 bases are TGTGCCAGCAGATCGTATGTTGTCACCGGGGAGCTGTTTTTT. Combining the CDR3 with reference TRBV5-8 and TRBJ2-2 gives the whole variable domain EAGVTQSPTHLIKTRGQQATLRCSPISGHTSVYWYQQALGLGLQFLLWYDEGEERNRGNFPPRFSGRQFPNYSSELNVNALELEDSALYLCASRSYVVTGELFFGEGSRLTVL.

The CDR3 DNA reads as TGTGCCAGCAGTACTGGATTGACAGGGGGCGGGCTCTCTGGGGCCAACGTCCTGACTTTC. Translating gives CASSTGLTGGGLSGANVLTF. This chain uses TRBV27 with TRBJ2-6; 10 positions match TRBD1. The V segment lost 5 bases and the J segment 0 bases; nucleotides outside the gene matches: 13. The CDR3 runs to 20 residues. Germline values: CDR1 MNHEY, CDR2 SMNVEV (reference sequence). The entire variable domain, with the rest obtained from reference TRBV27 and TRBJ2-6, is as follows: EAQVTQNPRYLITVTGKKLTVTCSQNMNHEYMSWYRQDPGLGLRQIYYSMNVEVTDKGDVPEGYKVSRKEKRNFPLILESPSPNQTSLYFCASSTGLTGGGLSGANVLTFGAGSRLTVL.

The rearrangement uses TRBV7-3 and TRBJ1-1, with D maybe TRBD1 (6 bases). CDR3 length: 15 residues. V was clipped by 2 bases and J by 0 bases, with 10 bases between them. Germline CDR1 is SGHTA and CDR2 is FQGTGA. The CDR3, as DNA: TGTGCCAGCAGCTTAGGGGGCTCCATGAACACTGAAGCTTTCTTT. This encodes CASSLGGSMNTEAFF.

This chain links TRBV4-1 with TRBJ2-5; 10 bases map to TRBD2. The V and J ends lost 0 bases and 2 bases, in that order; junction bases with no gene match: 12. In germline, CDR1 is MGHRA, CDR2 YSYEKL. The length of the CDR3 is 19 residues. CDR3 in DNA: TGCGCCAGCAGCCAAGATGCCGGACTAGCGGAGAACCCGCAAGAGACCCAGTACTTC. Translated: CASSQDAGLAENPQETQYF.

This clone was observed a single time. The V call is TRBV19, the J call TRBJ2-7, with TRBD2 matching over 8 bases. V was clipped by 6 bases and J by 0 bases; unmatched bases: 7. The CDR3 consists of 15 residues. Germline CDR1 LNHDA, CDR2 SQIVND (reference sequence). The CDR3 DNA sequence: TGTGCCAGTAGCCGAACTAGCGGAGCCTCCTACGAGCAGTACTTC. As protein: CASSRTSGASYEQYF.

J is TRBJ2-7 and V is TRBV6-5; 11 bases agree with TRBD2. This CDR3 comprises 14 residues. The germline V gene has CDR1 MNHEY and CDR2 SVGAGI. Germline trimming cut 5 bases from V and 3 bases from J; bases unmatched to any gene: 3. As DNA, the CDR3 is TGTGCCAGCAGTCAAACTAGCGGGAGCTACGAGCAGTACTTC. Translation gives CASSQTSGSYEQYF.

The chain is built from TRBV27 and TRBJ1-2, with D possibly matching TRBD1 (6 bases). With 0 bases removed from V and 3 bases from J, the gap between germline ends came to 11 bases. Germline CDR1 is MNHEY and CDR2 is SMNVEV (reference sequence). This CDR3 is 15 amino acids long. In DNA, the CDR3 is TGTGCCAGCAGTTTATCGCCAGGGGCCCACTATGGCTACACCTTC. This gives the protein CASSLSPGAHYGYTF.

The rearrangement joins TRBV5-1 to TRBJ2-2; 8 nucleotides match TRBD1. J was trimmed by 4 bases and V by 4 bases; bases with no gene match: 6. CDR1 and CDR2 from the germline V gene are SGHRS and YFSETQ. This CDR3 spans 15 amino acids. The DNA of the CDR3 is TGCGCCAGCAGCCTCCCGACAGGGGTCACCGGGGAGCTGTTTTTT. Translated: CASSLPTGVTGELFF.

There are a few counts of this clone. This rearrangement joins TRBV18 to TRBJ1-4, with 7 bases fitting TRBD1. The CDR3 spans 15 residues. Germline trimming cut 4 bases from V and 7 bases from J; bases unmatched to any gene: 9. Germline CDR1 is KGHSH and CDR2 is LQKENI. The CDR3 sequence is CASSRRGLESEKLFF. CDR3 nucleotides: TGTGCCAGCTCACGCAGGGGGTTGGAAAGTGAAAAACTGTTTTTT.

CDR3 protein: CASSLFPEGHLRVSNQPQHF. CDR3 DNA: TGCGCCAGCAGCTTGTTTCCGGAGGGGCATTTAAGGGTTAGCAATCAGCCCCAGCATTTT. The chain has TRBV5-1 and TRBJ1-5; the D gene is possibly TRBD1 (5 bases). Germline V gene sequence: CDR1 SGHRS, CDR2 YFSETQ. The CDR3 totals 20 residues. Trimming cost V 1 base and J 0 bases, with 23 bases left between them.